Ten or more counts support the clone carrying this T cell receptor beta chain. Its antigen is still unknown. Stable disease denoted Graves' hyperthyroidism without ophthalmopathy progression within 18 months. This specimen belongs to a study of T cells in Graves' hyperthyroidism and ophthalmopathy. Germline assignment: CDR1 SNHLY and CDR2 FYNNEI. The CDR3 has 12 amino acids. Germline trimming cut 6 bases from V and 4 bases from J; bases unmatched to any gene: 0. Researchers took RNA transcripts and amplified the TCR beta CDR3 regions from them. Carried out on the TCR CDR3, a first-round RT-PCR used the HTBI primer set. TCRdb itself ran the multiplex PCR reads through MiXCR, one entry per CDR3 protein. The table lists around 420,000 distinct CDR3 sequences, roughly an eighth of them singletons, with approximately 5.3% in the top ten. Study-level points and caveats: Most clonotypes expanded in the thyroid (above 0.001) were also present in blood.

The chain uses TRBV2 and TRBJ1-2, with 9 bases lining up with TRBD1. What was sequenced was blood. The source of this sequence is a woman aged 18-35 years with Graves' hyperthyroidism. The CDR3 region is CASRQGAYGYTF. The CDR3 region has the DNA TGTGCCAGCAGACAGGGGGCCTATGGCTACACCTTC. Filled out from reference TRBV2 and TRBJ1-2, the complete variable domain reads EPEVTQTPSHQVTQMGQEVILRCVPISNHLYFYWYRQILGQKVEFLVSFYNNEISEKSEIFDDQFSVERPDGSNFTLKIRSTKLEDSAMYFCASRQGAYGYTFGSGTRLTVV.